What follows are 10 T cell receptor beta chains derived from one specimen sequenced in a study of cytomegalovirus exposure and HLA in healthy donors. PCR was performed using 60 Vbeta and 13 Jbeta primers. Using immunoSEQ multiplex PCR, the repertoire was profiled, and TCRdb retains in-frame clones only, with some absent. The sample has under 55,000 clones; around 69% are singletons. Sequencing was performed on PBMCs. These receptors all come from a woman aged 25 to 39 in good health and CMV-seronegative.

J is TRBJ2-2 and V is TRBV29-1; 12 bases align to TRBD1. Germline CDR1 reads SQVTM; CDR2 reads ANQGSEA. The CDR3 extends over 13 amino acids. The trim removed 7 bases at V and 7 bases at J, leaving 4 bases unmatched. DNA for the CDR3: TGCAGCGGGGGACAGGGGGCGGACGGGGAGCTGTTTTTT. It yields the protein CSGGQGADGELFF.

The chain couples TRBV7-2 to TRBJ1-5; D remains ambiguous. The CDR3 extends over 12 amino acids. Per the germline V gene, CDR1 is SGHTA and CDR2 is FQGNSA. V was pared by 1 base and J by 6 bases, with 4 bases between. The CDR3 nucleotides read TGTGCCAGCAGCTTAGGAGGTCAGCCCCAGCATTTT. As protein: CASSLGGQPQHF.

This clone was seen more than once but under ten times. V is TRBV28 and J is TRBJ1-1; tentative D call: TRBD1 (5 bases). Germline assignment: CDR1 MDHEN and CDR2 SYDVKM. Trimming removed 6 bases at V and 11 bases at J, with 19 bases between. The CDR3 spans 13 residues. CDR3 amino acids: CASSDSSTHRAFF. As DNA, the CDR3 is TGTGCCAGCAGCGACAGCTCTACTCATCGGGCTTTCTTT.

V usage is TRBV2 and J usage is TRBJ2-1; 9 positions match TRBD2. V shed 8 bases, J shed 15 bases, and the junction held 14 bases outside the gene matches. The CDR3 spans 13 residues. The V gene's germline CDR1 is SNHLY and CDR2 FYNNEI. This chain's CDR3 is CASSRFAGGRPFF. CDR3 in DNA: TGTGCCAGCTCCAGGTTTGCGGGAGGGCGGCCGTTCTTC.

V and J are TRBV7-2 and TRBJ2-7, with 9 nucleotides matching TRBD2. The germline gives CDR1 SGHTA, CDR2 FQGNSA. The ends lost 5 bases at V and 0 bases at J; junction bases unmatched: 8. The CDR3 contains 16 residues. CDR3 region: CASSRAGGRSSYEQYF. Written as DNA, the CDR3 is TGTGCCAGCAGCAGAGCGGGGGGCAGGAGCTCCTACGAGCAGTACTTC.

This clone was seen a handful of times. The chain combines TRBV7-6 with TRBJ2-5, with TRBD1 as a possible D gene (6 bases). Germline V gene sequence: CDR1 SGHVS, CDR2 FNYEAQ. Trimming removed 5 bases from V and 5 bases from J, with 9 bases in between. CDR3 length: 12 amino acids. The CDR3 DNA sequence: TGTGCCAGCAGCCAAACAGGGGAGACCCAGTACTTC. Protein product: CASSQTGETQYF.

This chain links TRBV29-1 with TRBJ1-5; D is uncertain. The germline gives CDR1 SQVTM, CDR2 ANQGSEA. V lost 5 bases and J lost 6, with 14 bases in between. The CDR3 has 13 residues. Here the CDR3 DNA reads TGCAGCGTTTCGACACTGGGAGGTCAGCCCCAGCATTTT. Amino acid sequence: CSVSTLGGQPQHF.

This chain uses TRBV5-6 with TRBJ2-1; TRBD1 matches at 9 bases. V was pared by 2 bases and J by 9 bases, with 9 bases of the junction left unmatched. This CDR3 is 15 amino acids long. The germline V gene encodes CDR1 SGHDT and CDR2 YYEEEE. CDR3 protein: CASSLPGTGSGEQFF. For the CDR3, the DNA is TGTGCCAGCAGCTTACCCGGGACAGGGTCTGGTGAGCAGTTCTTC.

This clone was picked up a small number of times. This chain uses TRBV7-2 with TRBJ1-5; 9 bases agree with TRBD1. The CDR3 is 16 residues long. Unmatched junction bases numbered 7, after V lost 5 bases and J lost 2 bases. Per the germline V gene, CDR1 is SGHTA and CDR2 is FQGNSA. DNA of the CDR3: TGTGCCAGCAGCCACGGGACAGGGCTCGGCAATCAGCCCCAGCATTTT. This translates into CASSHGTGLGNQPQHF.

In this sample, this clone turned up a few times. V is TRBV19 and J is TRBJ1-5, with no clear D. CDR3 length: 14 amino acids. Germline V CDR1 and CDR2: LNHDA, SQIVND (reference sequence). V lost 5 bases to trimming and J lost 0 bases, with 8 bases between them. CDR3 residues: CASSPADSNQPQHF. CDR3 coding DNA: TGTGCCAGTAGTCCCGCGGATAGCAATCAGCCCCAGCATTTT.